A single sample gave rise to the 19 T cell receptor beta chains below, sequenced in a study of Graves' ophthalmopathy and Graves' hyperthyroidism. RNA transcripts were the source from which TCR beta CDR3 regions were amplified. A first-round RT-PCR used HTBI primers, followed by a second-round multiplex PCR. In TCRdb, the multiplex PCR reads were re-called with MiXCR into one record per CDR3 protein. The sample holds about 220,000 distinct CDR3 sequences; 20% to 25% are singletons and the top ten take roughly 45%. The sequenced material came from peripheral blood. The receptors originated from a woman aged 45-65 years with Graves' ophthalmopathy.

This clonotype was picked up many times. The chain recombines TRBV30 with TRBJ1-1; D uncertain. Trimming stripped 7 bases from V and 6 bases from J, with 15 bases between. Germline CDR1 reads GTSNPN; CDR2 reads SVGIG (reference sequence). This CDR3 has 12 amino acids. CDR3 coding DNA: TGTGCCTCGGCACCCCTCCGCGCTGAAGCTTTCTTT. Its protein product is CASAPLRAEAFF.

This clonotype has at least ten counts. V usage is TRBV19 and J usage is TRBJ2-7; TRBD1 matches 7 bases. J gave up 7 bases and V 5 bases, and 11 bases lay outside the gene matches. This CDR3 has 14 residues. The germline CDR1 and CDR2 sequences are LNHDA and SQIVND (reference sequence). The CDR3 DNA follows: TGTGCCAGTAGTGGTGGGGACAGTCCTGGGGAGCAGTACTTC. Its protein is CASSGGDSPGEQYF.

This clonotype was counted ten times or more. The chain uses TRBV12-3 or TRBV12-4 and TRBJ2-3; tentatively, D is TRBD1 (6 bases). The V gene lost 3 bases and the J gene lost 4 bases, with 14 bases spanning the gap. The CDR3 totals 15 residues. CDR3: CASSFYGRGADTQYF. The CDR3 nucleotides read TGTGCCAGCAGTTTTTACGGCAGGGGCGCAGATACGCAGTATTTT.

At least ten counts were recorded for this clonotype. V usage is TRBV6-5 and J usage is TRBJ1-1; weak D call: TRBD1 (5 bases). The V gene's germline CDR1 is MNHEY and CDR2 SVGAGI. The V and J ends lost 7 bases and 3 bases respectively, with 12 bases between them. CDR3 length: 13 residues. Here the CDR3 DNA reads TGTGCCAGCAACGGCAGGGAAGACACTGAAGCTTTCTTT. Translated: CASNGREDTEAFF.

This chain links TRBV13 with TRBJ2-5; tentative D call: TRBD1 (5 bases). Germline V CDR1 and CDR2: PRHDT, FYEKMQ (reference sequence). V lost 5 bases and J 0 bases, leaving 10 bases between the germline ends. The CDR3 sequence is 14 residues long. In DNA, the CDR3 is TGTGCCAGCAGCGCCAGGGTATACCAAGAGACCCAGTACTTC. This translates into CASSARVYQETQYF.

This clonotype occurred many times. DNA for the CDR3: TGTGCCAGCAGTTCCATACCGCGGGGCACTGAAGCTTTCTTT. Encoded protein: CASSSIPRGTEAFF. The chain joins TRBV6-5 to TRBJ1-1; D call uncertain. CDR3 length equals 14 residues. Trimming cost V 4 bases and J 4 bases, with 13 bases left between them. Per germline, CDR1 MNHEY and CDR2 SVGAGI.

The chain recombines TRBV6-5 with TRBJ2-5; TRBD2 might be the D (5 bases). CDR3 length equals 15 residues. Germline loops: CDR1 MNHEY, CDR2 SVGAGI. Trimming took off 5 bases at V and 1 base at J, with 14 bases between the two ends. The CDR3 protein is CASSVTLATQETQYF. DNA for the CDR3: TGTGCCAGCAGTGTAACTCTAGCAACCCAAGAGACCCAGTACTTC.

This clonotype was picked up many times. Compared with germline, one end of the junction differs, possibly owing to a read error. The rearrangement uses TRBV12-3 or TRBV12-4 and TRBJ2-7; 9 bases agree with TRBD1. CDR3 length: 12 amino acids. The CDR3 bases are TGTGCCAACAGTCCCTGGACAGGGGAGGCTTACTTC. Its protein is CANSPWTGEAYF.

This clonotype was picked up many times. The chain couples TRBV12-3 or TRBV12-4 to TRBJ2-7, with 7 bases identical to TRBD1. The ends lost 1 base at V and 7 bases at J; junction bases unmatched: 13. The CDR3 has 16 amino acids. The CDR3 DNA is TGTGCCAGCAGTTTAGGAGACAGGGACCTCTATGAAGAGCAGTACTTC. This gives the protein CASSLGDRDLYEEQYF.

This clonotype occurred many times. The rearrangement uses TRBV28 and TRBJ1-5; possibly TRBD1 for D (5 bases). V was pared by 6 bases and J by 9 bases, with 18 bases between. From germline, CDR1 is MDHEN and CDR2 SYDVKM. The CDR3 loop spans 14 amino acids. The CDR3 spells CASSSAGGGRPQHF. CDR3 DNA: TGTGCCAGCAGCAGTGCGGGGGGAGGTCGGCCCCAGCATTTT.

Many counts were recorded for this clonotype. The chain couples TRBV29-1 to TRBJ1-1; maybe TRBD1 (5 bases). V dropped 8 bases and J dropped 3 bases, with 10 bases sitting between them. The CDR3 runs to 11 residues. Germline V gene sequence: CDR1 SQVTM, CDR2 ANQGSEA. CDR3 bases: TGCAGCTCCGCGACAGACACTGAAGCTTTCTTT. Its protein is CSSATDTEAFF. Full variable domain (rest looked up from reference TRBV29-1 and TRBJ1-1): SAVISQKPSRDICQRGTSLTIQCQVDSQVTMMFWYRQQPGQSLTLIATANQGSEATYESGFVIDKFPISRPNLTFSTLTVSNMSPEDSSIYLCSSATDTEAFFGQGTRLTVV.

This clonotype was detected many times. The chain carries TRBV19 and TRBJ1-3, with D perhaps matching TRBD1 (5 bases). In germline, CDR1 is LNHDA, CDR2 SQIVND (reference sequence). The V end lost 3 bases, the J end lost 0 bases, and 9 bases lay between the germline ends. There are 15 residues in the CDR3. Here the CDR3 DNA reads TGTGCCAGTAGTATGACAGTTAGCTCTGGAAACACCATATATTTT. Translating gives CASSMTVSSGNTIYF.

This clonotype was counted only a few times. The rearrangement uses TRBV5-1 and TRBJ1-1; D may be TRBD1 (6 bases). There are 15 residues in the CDR3. The V gene lost 0 bases and the J gene lost 5 bases, with 14 bases spanning the gap. Germline lookup yields CDR1 SGHRS and CDR2 YFSETQ. The CDR3 DNA sequence: TGCGCCAGCAGCTTGGAATCACAGGGTTGGACTGAAGCTTTCTTT. Translated: CASSLESQGWTEAFF. Using reference TRBV5-1 and TRBJ1-1 for the parts outside the CDR3, the full variable domain is KAGVTQTPRYLIKTRGQQVTLSCSPISGHRSVSWYQQTPGQGLQFLFEYFSETQRNKGNFPGRFSGRQFSNSRSEMNVSTLELGDSALYLCASSLESQGWTEAFFGQGTRLTVV.

This clonotype has ten or more counts. This CDR3 reads CASSLHRGSYEQYF. CDR3 nucleotide sequence: TGTGCCAGCAGTTTACACAGGGGCTCCTACGAGCAGTACTTC. The genes are TRBV27 and TRBJ2-7; TRBD1 matches at 7 bases. Trimming cost V 2 bases and J 0 bases; bases outside gene matches: 1. This CDR3 spans 14 amino acids. Germline V gene sequence: CDR1 MNHEY, CDR2 SMNVEV (reference sequence).

The chain joins TRBV6-1 to TRBJ2-7, with TRBD1 matching 12 bases. The CDR3 is 14 residues long. With V trimmed by 5 bases and J by 7 bases, 6 bases remained unmatched. Looked up from germline, CDR1 is MNHNS and CDR2 is SASEGT. The CDR3 loop is CASSRGQGAGEQYF. In nucleotides, the CDR3 is TGTGCCAGCAGTCGGGGACAGGGGGCGGGTGAGCAGTACTTC.

This clonotype was counted at least ten times. This chain joins TRBV29-1 and TRBJ2-7; D is undetermined. The V gene's germline CDR1 is SQVTM and CDR2 ANQGSEA. The CDR3 has 10 amino acids. V shed 6 bases and J shed 10 bases, with 13 bases lying between them. In DNA, the CDR3 is TGCAGCGTCACTCAGCAACTTCAGTACTTC. Encoded protein: CSVTQQLQYF.

This clonotype was observed many times. This chain uses TRBV11-3 with TRBJ2-5; D ambiguous. The CDR3 has 12 amino acids. V dropped 5 bases and J dropped 0 bases, with 4 bases sitting between them. Per the germline V gene, CDR1 is SGHNT and CDR2 is YENEEA. The CDR3 sequence: CASSNNQETQYF. CDR3 coding DNA: TGTGCCAGCAGCAATAACCAAGAGACCCAGTACTTC. The full variable domain, rest sourced from reference TRBV11-3 and TRBJ2-5, is EAGVVQSPRYKIIEKKQPVAFWCNPISGHNTLYWYLQNLGQGPELLIRYENEEAVDDSQLPKDRFSAERLKGVDSTLKIQPAELGDSAVYLCASSNNQETQYFGPGTRLLVL.

This clonotype occurred many times. The chain has TRBV28 and TRBJ2-5, with 9 bases lining up with TRBD2. Germline V CDR1 and CDR2: MDHEN, SYDVKM. The junction had 5 bases not matched to a gene; V was cut back by 4 bases and J by 2 bases. The CDR3 has 15 residues. This chain's CDR3 is CASSSSGDGQETQYF. CDR3 bases: TGTGCCAGCAGTTCTAGCGGGGACGGACAAGAGACCCAGTACTTC.

This clonotype was found a few times. The J gene is TRBJ1-4, the V gene TRBV28, with unresolved D. The CDR3 runs to 14 residues. Trimming cost V 6 bases and J 11 bases, with 19 bases left between them. Per the germline V gene, CDR1 is MDHEN and CDR2 is SYDVKM. The CDR3 bases are TGTGCCAGCAGCCCGACCGTTCCCGTGGGGAAACTGTTTTTT. This translates into CASSPTVPVGKLFF.